This T cell receptor (beta chain) was recorded in a study of T cell responses to AZD1222 COVID-19 vaccine. Study details: Second-dose timings of about 4 or about 12 weeks were pooled. Study conclusions and caveats: Clonal diversity was possibly underestimated, and white British individuals and females predominated among donors.

Comment on this clone: Its antigen is as yet unknown.

Sequenced by immunoSEQ multiplex PCR; TCRdb stores in-frame clones only, minus some. The sample has 90,000 to 150,000 clones; roughly nine tenths are singletons. The CDR3 runs 16 residues. Germline loops: CDR1 MGHRA, CDR2 YSYEKL. V was shortened by 1 base and J by 3 bases, with 15 bases between the two germline ends. The sample was peripheral blood, taken on day 0 of AZD1222 vaccination. The rearrangement uses TRBV4-1 and TRBJ1-2; D gene uncertain. The sequence was obtained from an adult in good health. The CDR3 region has the DNA TGCGCCAGCAGCCAAGGAAGAACGGGCAGCCACTATGGCTACACCTTC. It encodes CASSQGRTGSHYGYTF.